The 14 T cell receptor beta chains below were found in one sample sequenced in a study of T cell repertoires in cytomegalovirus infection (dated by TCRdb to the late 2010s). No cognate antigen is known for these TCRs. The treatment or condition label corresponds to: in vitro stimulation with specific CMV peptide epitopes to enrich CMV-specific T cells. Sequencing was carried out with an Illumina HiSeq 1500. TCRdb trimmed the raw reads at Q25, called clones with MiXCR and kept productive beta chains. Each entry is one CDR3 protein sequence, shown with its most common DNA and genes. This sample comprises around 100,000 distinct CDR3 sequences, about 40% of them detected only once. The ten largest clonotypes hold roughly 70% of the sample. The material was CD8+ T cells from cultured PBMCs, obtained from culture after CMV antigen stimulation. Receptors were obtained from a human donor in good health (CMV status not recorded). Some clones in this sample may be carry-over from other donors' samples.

The DNA of the CDR3 is TGTGCCAGCAGTGAAGTGGACACCCTAGGAAACACCATATATTTT. Encoded protein: CASSEVDTLGNTIYF. This chain links TRBV2 with TRBJ1-3; weak D call: TRBD1 (5 bases). Trimming stripped 1 base from V and 4 bases from J, with 11 bases between. Germline-derived CDR1 and CDR2 are SNHLY and FYNNEI. The CDR3 runs to 15 residues.

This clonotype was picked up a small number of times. The CDR3 here is CASSQDHMAASGNTIYF. In nucleotides, the CDR3 is TGCGCCAGCAGCCAAGACCACATGGCAGCCTCTGGAAACACCATATATTTT. The V call is TRBV4-1, the J call TRBJ1-3, with no clear D. The CDR3 runs to 17 residues. In germline, CDR1 is MGHRA, CDR2 YSYEKL. V was pared by 0 bases and J by 0 bases, with 12 bases between.

This CDR3 reads CASSIRQGGEKLFF. The CDR3, as DNA: TGTGCCAGCAGTATCCGACAGGGGGGTGAAAAACTGTTTTTT. V is TRBV27 and J is TRBJ1-4, with 9 nucleotides matching TRBD1. Germline V lookup: CDR1 MNHEY, CDR2 SMNVEV (reference sequence). This CDR3 region has 14 residues. With V trimmed by 5 bases and J by 7 bases, 5 bases remained unmatched.

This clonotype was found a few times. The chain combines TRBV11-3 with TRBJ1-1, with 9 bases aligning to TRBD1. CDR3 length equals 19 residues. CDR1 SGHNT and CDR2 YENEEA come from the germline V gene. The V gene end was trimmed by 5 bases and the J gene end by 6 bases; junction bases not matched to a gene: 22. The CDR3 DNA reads TGTGCCAGCAGCCTCTCTACCCGGGACAGGGCTTTTTTTGTCGCTGAAGCTTTCTTT. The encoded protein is CASSLSTRDRAFFVAEAFF.

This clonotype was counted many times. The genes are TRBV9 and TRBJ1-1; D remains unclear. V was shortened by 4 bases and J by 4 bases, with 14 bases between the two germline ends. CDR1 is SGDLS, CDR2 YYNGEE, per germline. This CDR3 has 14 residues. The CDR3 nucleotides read TGTGCCAGCAGCCAAGACGGAGGGAGCACTGAAGCTTTCTTT. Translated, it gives CASSQDGGSTEAFF.

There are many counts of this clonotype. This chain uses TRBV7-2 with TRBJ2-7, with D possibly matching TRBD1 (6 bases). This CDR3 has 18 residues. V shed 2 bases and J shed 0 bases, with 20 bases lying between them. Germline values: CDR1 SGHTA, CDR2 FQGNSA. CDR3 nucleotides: TGTGCCAGCAGCTTACCCGCCAGGGGCCAATTGTCCTCCTACGAGCAGTACTTC. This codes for CASSLPARGQLSSYEQYF. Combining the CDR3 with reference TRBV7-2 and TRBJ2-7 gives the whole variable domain GAGVSQSPSNKVTEKGKDVELRCDPISGHTALYWYRQSLGQGLEFLIYFQGNSAPDKSGLPSDRFSAERTGGSVSTLTIQRTQQEDSAVYLCASSLPARGQLSSYEQYFGPGTRLTVT.

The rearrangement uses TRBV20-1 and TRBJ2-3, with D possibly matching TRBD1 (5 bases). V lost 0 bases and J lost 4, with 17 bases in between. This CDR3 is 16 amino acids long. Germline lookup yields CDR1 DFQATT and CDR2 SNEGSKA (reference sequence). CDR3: CSARDVPGLPSDTQYF. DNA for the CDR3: TGCAGTGCTAGAGATGTTCCAGGGCTTCCCTCAGATACGCAGTATTTT.

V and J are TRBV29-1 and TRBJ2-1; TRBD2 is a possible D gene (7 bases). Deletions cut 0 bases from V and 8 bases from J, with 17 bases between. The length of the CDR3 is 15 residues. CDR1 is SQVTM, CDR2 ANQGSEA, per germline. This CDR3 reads CSVEDLRGGGDEQFF. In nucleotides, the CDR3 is TGCAGCGTTGAAGATCTGAGGGGGGGCGGGGATGAGCAGTTCTTC.

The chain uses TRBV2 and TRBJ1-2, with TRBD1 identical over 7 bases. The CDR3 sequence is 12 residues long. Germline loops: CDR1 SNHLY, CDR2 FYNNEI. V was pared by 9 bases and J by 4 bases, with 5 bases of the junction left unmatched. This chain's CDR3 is CASTGTVYGYTF. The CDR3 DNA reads TGTGCCAGTACCGGGACAGTCTATGGCTACACCTTC.

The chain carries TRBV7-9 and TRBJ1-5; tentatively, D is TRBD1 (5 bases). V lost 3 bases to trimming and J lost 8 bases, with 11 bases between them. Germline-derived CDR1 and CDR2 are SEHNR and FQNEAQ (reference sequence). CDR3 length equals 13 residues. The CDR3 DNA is TGTGCCAGCAGCTTCGGGGGGTCAGAGCCCCAGCATTTT. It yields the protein CASSFGGSEPQHF. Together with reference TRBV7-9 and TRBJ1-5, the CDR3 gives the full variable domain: DTGVSQNPRHKITKRGQNVTFRCDPISEHNRLYWYRQTLGQGPEFLTYFQNEAQLEKSRLLSDRFSAERPKGSFSTLEIQRTEQGDSAMYLCASSFGGSEPQHFGDGTRLSIL.

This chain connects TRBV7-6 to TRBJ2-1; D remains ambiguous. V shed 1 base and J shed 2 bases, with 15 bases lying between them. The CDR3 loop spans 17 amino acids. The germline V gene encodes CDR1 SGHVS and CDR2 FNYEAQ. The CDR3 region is CASSLEVSAPPYNEQFF. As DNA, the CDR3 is TGTGCCAGCAGCTTAGAGGTATCCGCTCCCCCCTACAATGAGCAGTTCTTC.

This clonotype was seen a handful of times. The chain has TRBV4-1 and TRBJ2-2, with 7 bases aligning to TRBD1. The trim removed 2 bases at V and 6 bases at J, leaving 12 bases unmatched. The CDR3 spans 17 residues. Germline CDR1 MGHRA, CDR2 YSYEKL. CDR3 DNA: TGCGCCAGCAGCCAATCGGGACAGCCGACGGTGTCCGGGGAGCTGTTTTTT. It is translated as CASSQSGQPTVSGELFF.

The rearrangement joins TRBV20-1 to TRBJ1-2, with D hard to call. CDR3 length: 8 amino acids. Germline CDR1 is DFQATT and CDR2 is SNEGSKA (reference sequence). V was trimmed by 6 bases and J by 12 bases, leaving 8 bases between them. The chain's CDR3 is CSAPSHTF. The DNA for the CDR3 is TGCAGTGCCCCGAGTCACACCTTC.

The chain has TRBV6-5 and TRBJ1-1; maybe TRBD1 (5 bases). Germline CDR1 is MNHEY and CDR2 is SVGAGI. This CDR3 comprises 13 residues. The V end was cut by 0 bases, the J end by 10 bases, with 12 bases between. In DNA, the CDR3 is TGTGCCAGCAGTTACTCGGGGGAAACCCCAGCTTTCTTT. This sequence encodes CASSYSGETPAFF.